The 21 T cell receptor beta chains below all came from one sample that was sequenced in a study of shared T cell receptors in the human thymus. Repertoires were generated with immunoSEQ multiplex PCR, while TCRdb's copy carries only in-frame clones and drops some. Among 500,000 to 850,000 clones, roughly 86% were seen once, and the ten largest hold about 0.0094%. The sample was also linked to a second study, of human thymus T cells.

The specimen was thymocytes. These receptors were obtained from a boy in the first two years of life with a congenital heart defect.

This rearrangement joins TRBV7-2 to TRBJ1-1; weak D call: TRBD1 (5 bases). The CDR3 extends over 11 amino acids. Between the trimmed V and J ends, which lost 3 bases and 10 bases, there was a span of 9 bases. The germline V gene has CDR1 SGHTA and CDR2 FQGNSA. The CDR3 region is CASSFGGGAFF. As DNA, the CDR3 is TGTGCCAGCAGCTTTGGGGGAGGAGCTTTCTTT.

This chain links TRBV7-2 with TRBJ2-7; 8 nucleotides line up with TRBD2. Germline V lookup: CDR1 SGHTA, CDR2 FQGNSA. This CDR3 contains 15 residues. V was clipped by 5 bases and J by 2 bases; unmatched bases: 8. CDR3 DNA: TGTGCCAGCAGCCGCTCAGGGCGGGGGGCCTACGAGCAGTACTTC. Its protein is CASSRSGRGAYEQYF. Full variable domain (rest looked up from reference TRBV7-2 and TRBJ2-7): GAGVSQSPSNKVTEKGKDVELRCDPISGHTALYWYRQSLGQGLEFLIYFQGNSAPDKSGLPSDRFSAERTGGSVSTLTIQRTQQEDSAVYLCASSRSGRGAYEQYFGPGTRLTVT.

The J gene is TRBJ2-5, the V gene TRBV7-8, with TRBD2 as a possible D gene (6 bases). The CDR3 loop spans 15 amino acids. CDR1 SGHVS and CDR2 FQNEAQ come from the germline V gene. Trimming took off 0 bases at V and 5 bases at J, with 13 bases between the two ends. The CDR3 bases are TGTGCCAGCAGCTTAGCAGGTTGGAGGGGTGAGACCCAGTACTTC. Its protein product is CASSLAGWRGETQYF.

This clone was observed a single time. The chain employs TRBV11-1 and TRBJ2-3; D might be TRBD1 (6 bases). Trimming left V 0 bases short and J 0 bases short, with 13 bases between. Germline V gene lookup returns CDR1 SGHAT and CDR2 FQDESV (reference sequence). CDR3 length: 17 amino acids. CDR3 sequence (DNA): TGTGCCAGCAGCTTAGCGCATGGCAGGGGAAGCACAGATACGCAGTATTTT. It specifies CASSLAHGRGSTDTQYF.

This chain connects TRBV7-8 to TRBJ2-1, with TRBD1 matching 9 bases. V lost 1 base and J lost 3; bases outside the gene matches: 7. CDR3 size: 17 residues. Per the germline V gene, CDR1 is SGHVS and CDR2 is FQNEAQ. The CDR3 loop is CASSLVPRQGVYNEQFF. In nucleotides, the CDR3 is TGTGCCAGCAGCTTAGTCCCCCGACAGGGGGTCTACAATGAGCAGTTCTTC. The full variable domain, its missing parts supplied by reference TRBV7-8 and TRBJ2-1, is GAGVSQSPRYKVAKRGQDVALRCDPISGHVSLFWYQQALGQGPEFLTYFQNEAQLDKSGLPSDRFFAERPEGSVSTLKIQRTQQEDSAVYLCASSLVPRQGVYNEQFFGPGTRLTVL.

J is TRBJ2-7 and V is TRBV10-1; D may be TRBD2 (6 bases). In germline, CDR1 is WNHNN, CDR2 SYGVQD (reference sequence). The CDR3 extends over 15 amino acids. V gave up 2 bases and J gave up 2 bases, with 13 bases separating them. CDR3 sequence: CASSEKREYAYEQYF. The CDR3 coding sequence is TGCGCCAGCAGTGAGAAACGGGAGTACGCCTACGAGCAGTACTTC.

V usage is TRBV5-6 and J usage is TRBJ1-4; possible D gene TRBD1, 6 bases. Trimming pared 0 bases from V and 0 bases from J, leaving 18 bases between. Germline V gene sequence: CDR1 SGHDT, CDR2 YYEEEE. The CDR3 runs 19 residues. This CDR3 reads CASSLGRGPVKATNEKLFF. CDR3 bases: TGTGCCAGCAGCTTGGGCAGGGGACCTGTTAAAGCAACTAATGAAAAACTGTTTTTT.

The chain links TRBV28 to TRBJ1-2; 9 bases line up with TRBD1. This CDR3 spans 16 amino acids. V shed 5 bases and J 4 bases; nucleotides not matched to a gene: 11. Germline loops: CDR1 MDHEN, CDR2 SYDVKM. The CDR3 DNA is TGTGCCAGCAGTCCCCATACAGGGGGCGGTATCTATGGCTACACCTTC. Its protein product is CASSPHTGGGIYGYTF.

The V and J genes are TRBV27 and TRBJ2-2; possibly TRBD1 for D (6 bases). CDR1 is MNHEY and CDR2 is SMNVEV in the germline V gene (reference sequence). The CDR3 is 15 amino acids. Trimming took off 4 bases at V and 4 bases at J, with 13 bases between the two ends. CDR3 in amino acids: CASSSGEGGTGELFF. In nucleotides, the CDR3 is TGTGCCAGCAGTTCGGGCGAAGGGGGCACCGGGGAGCTGTTTTTT.

The genes are TRBV27 and TRBJ1-2; D gene ambiguous. This CDR3 has 15 residues. V lost 3 bases and J lost 2, with 13 bases in between. The germline gives CDR1 MNHEY, CDR2 SMNVEV (reference sequence). The CDR3 nucleotides read TGTGCCAGCAGTTTGGCCCCCTCGGGGAACTATGGCTACACCTTC. It is translated as CASSLAPSGNYGYTF.

The rearrangement uses TRBV6-1 and TRBJ2-7; 10 bases are a match to TRBD1. V was clipped by 6 bases and J by 4 bases; unmatched bases: 9. The CDR3 contains 15 residues. CDR1 is MNHNS and CDR2 is SASEGT in the germline V gene. The CDR3 nucleotides are TGTGCCAGCAGCCCGGCCCCGGGACAGGGGTACGAGCAGTACTTC. It translates to CASSPAPGQGYEQYF.

The CDR3 DNA follows: TGTGCCAGCAGCTTGGCGGGGACACCTTCGAATCAGCCCCAGCATTTT. Its translation: CASSLAGTPSNQPQHF. This sequence joins TRBV5-6 and TRBJ1-5; a weak D match, TRBD1 (6 bases). The CDR3 extends over 16 amino acids. CDR1 and CDR2 (germline): SGHDT, YYEEEE. Trimming shortened V by 0 bases and J by 4 bases, and 14 bases separated the two germline ends. Full variable domain (missing parts from reference TRBV5-6 and TRBJ1-5): DAGVTQSPTHLIKTRGQQVTLRCSPKSGHDTVSWYQQALGQGPQFIFQYYEEEERQRGNFPDRFSGHQFPNYSSELNVNALLLGDSALYLCASSLAGTPSNQPQHFGDGTRLSIL.

This clone has just one count. This rearrangement joins TRBV13 to TRBJ1-1, with 7 bases that match TRBD1. Germline V gives CDR1 PRHDT, CDR2 FYEKMQ (reference sequence). V was clipped by 5 bases and J by 3 bases; unmatched bases: 15. This CDR3 spans 17 amino acids. The CDR3 spells CASSPRQGGPVYTEAFF. Here the CDR3 DNA reads TGTGCCAGCAGCCCCCGACAGGGAGGACCGGTGTACACTGAAGCTTTCTTT.

The V and J genes are TRBV4-3 and TRBJ2-1, with D hard to call. Germline V CDR1 and CDR2: LGHNA, YSLEER. The CDR3 contains 16 residues. Trimming shortened V by 0 bases and J by 0 bases, and 9 bases separated the two germline ends. CDR3 residues: CASSQDYRNSYNEQFF. The CDR3 DNA reads as TGCGCCAGCAGCCAAGACTACCGTAACTCCTACAATGAGCAGTTCTTC.

A remark on this clone: Different DNA sequences within this sample yield the same CDR3. This rearrangement joins TRBV27 to TRBJ1-5; unclear D gene. The germline CDR1 and CDR2 sequences are MNHEY and SMNVEV (reference sequence). With 3 bases removed from V and 2 bases from J, the gap between germline ends came to 5 bases. CDR3 length: 13 amino acids. CDR3 coding DNA: TGTGCCAGCAGTTTCGGGGGCAATCAGCCCCAGCATTTT. Its translation is CASSFGGNQPQHF.

V gene TRBV27 combines with J gene TRBJ1-1; unclear D gene. This CDR3 region has 13 residues. The V end was cut by 5 bases, the J end by 1 base, with 8 bases between. Germline V lookup: CDR1 MNHEY, CDR2 SMNVEV (reference sequence). CDR3 protein: CASSRSGNTEAFF. The CDR3 nucleotides read TGTGCCAGCAGTCGGAGTGGGAACACTGAAGCTTTCTTT.

This clone was seen just once. The J gene is TRBJ2-7, the V gene TRBV28; TRBD1 matches at 7 bases. Germline CDR1 reads MDHEN; CDR2 reads SYDVKM. The ends lost 6 bases at V and 1 base at J; junction bases unmatched: 12. The CDR3 is 16 residues long. This chain's CDR3 is CASSETLRQGSYEQYF. The DNA of the CDR3 is TGTGCCAGCAGCGAAACCTTACGACAGGGATCCTACGAGCAGTACTTC. The variable domain in full, completed from reference TRBV28 and TRBJ2-7, reads DVKVTQSSRYLVKRTGEKVFLECVQDMDHENMFWYRQDPGLGLRLIYFSYDVKMKEKGDIPEGYSVSREKKERFSLILESASTNQTSMYLCASSETLRQGSYEQYFGPGTRLTVT.

The CDR3 DNA reads as TGTGCCAGCAGACTAGTATACAGCACCATAGAGCAGTTCTTC. Protein: CASRLVYSTIEQFF. The chain joins TRBV27 to TRBJ2-1; D might be TRBD2 (5 bases). CDR3 length equals 14 residues. Germline assignment: CDR1 MNHEY and CDR2 SMNVEV (reference sequence). V shed 6 bases and J shed 10 bases, with 19 bases lying between them.

This chain connects TRBV9 to TRBJ2-7, with a possible D match to TRBD2 (6 bases). V was pared by 4 bases and J by 3 bases, with 20 bases between. Looked up from germline, CDR1 is SGDLS and CDR2 is YYNGEE. CDR3 length: 16 amino acids. CDR3 sequence: CASSPKGGTGHYEQYF. The CDR3 DNA reads TGTGCCAGCAGCCCGAAGGGCGGGACCGGTCACTACGAGCAGTACTTC. Variable domain in full (rest from reference TRBV9 and TRBJ2-7): DSGVTQTPKHLITATGQRVTLRCSPRSGDLSVYWYQQSLDQGLQFLIQYYNGEERAKGNILERFSAQQFPDLHSELNLSSLELGDSALYFCASSPKGGTGHYEQYFGPGTRLTVT.

The chain links TRBV5-7 to TRBJ2-1; TRBD2 aligns across 11 bases. TRBV5-7 is annotated as an ORF whose role is uncertain. This CDR3 region has 17 residues. V lost 3 bases, J lost 1 base, and 6 bases stayed unmatched. The CDR3 DNA reads TGTGCCAGCAGCTCCGGGACTAGCGGAAAGTCCTACAATGAGCAGTTCTTC. Translation gives CASSSGTSGKSYNEQFF.

The chain joins TRBV5-8 to TRBJ1-2, with D tentatively TRBD1 (6 bases). CDR1 is SGHTS and CDR2 is YDEGEE in the germline V gene. The CDR3 sequence is 13 residues long. V was cut by 0 bases and J by 7 bases, with 10 bases left in between. The CDR3: CASSLGAGAGYTF. The CDR3 region has the DNA TGTGCCAGCAGCTTGGGGGCAGGGGCTGGCTACACCTTC.